A single sample gave rise to the 8 T cell receptor beta chains below, sequenced in a study of blood T cell repertoires in COVID-19. This table comes from immunoSEQ multiplex PCR, and its TCRdb copy is limited to in-frame clones, with some not included. This sample has 35,000 to 50,000 clones, with roughly 76% found just once. The specimen sequenced was peripheral blood. All receptors come from a man in his 70s with active or convalescent COVID-19.

This sequence joins TRBV5-1 and TRBJ2-7, with D tentatively TRBD1 (6 bases). This CDR3 is 14 amino acids long. V gave up 3 bases and J gave up 5 bases, with 15 bases separating them. Germline V gives CDR1 SGHRS, CDR2 YFSETQ. Written as DNA, the CDR3 is TGCGCCAGCAGCTGGGTTTGGGGGCGGGACGAGCAGTACTTC. Residues: CASSWVWGRDEQYF.

This clone has just one count. The J gene is TRBJ1-5, the V gene TRBV2; D gene ambiguous. Germline CDR1 SNHLY, CDR2 FYNNEI. The V gene lost 4 bases and the J gene lost 0 bases, with 13 bases spanning the gap. The CDR3 runs to 16 residues. This CDR3 is CASSVEAALSNQPQHF. In nucleotides, the CDR3 is TGTGCCAGCAGTGTGGAGGCAGCCCTTAGCAATCAGCCCCAGCATTTT.

V gene TRBV9 combines with J gene TRBJ1-3; 7 nucleotides agree with TRBD1. The V gene's germline CDR1 is SGDLS and CDR2 YYNGEE. CDR3 length: 16 residues. V dropped 3 bases and J dropped 0; count of bases not matched to a gene: 6. The CDR3 reads CASSEGQSLSGNTIYF. The CDR3 DNA is TGTGCCAGCAGCGAGGGACAGTCGCTCTCTGGAAACACCATATATTTT.

The chain recombines TRBV11-2 with TRBJ2-2; D gene uncertain. This CDR3 comprises 13 residues. V was shortened by 6 bases and J by 7 bases, with 12 bases between the two germline ends. Per the germline V gene, CDR1 is SGHAT and CDR2 is FQNNGV. The CDR3 protein is CASREMLDGELFF. The CDR3 DNA reads TGTGCCAGCAGGGAGATGTTGGACGGGGAGCTGTTTTTT.

This clone was observed a handful of times. The chain recombines TRBV7-3 with TRBJ2-2; 9 bases agree with TRBD2. This CDR3 region has 17 residues. V lost 5 bases, J lost 4 bases, and 11 bases stayed unmatched. The germline V gene has CDR1 SGHTA and CDR2 FQGTGA. The CDR3 region is CASSQFAGGPGTGELFF. The CDR3 nucleotides read TGTGCCAGCAGCCAATTCGCGGGGGGGCCCGGCACCGGGGAGCTGTTTTTT.

This clone was detected only a few times. The chain employs TRBV14 and TRBJ2-7; 7 nucleotides line up with TRBD1. The CDR3 has 15 amino acids. Germline loops: CDR1 SGHDN, CDR2 FVKESK. Losses at the gene ends were 4 bases for V and 4 bases for J; bases not matched to a gene: 10. CDR3 nucleotides: TGTGCCAGCAGCCTCTCCGGGGCACAGGGGTACGAGCAGTACTTC. As protein: CASSLSGAQGYEQYF.

The V and J genes are TRBV6-6 and TRBJ2-7; a possible D gene is TRBD2 (6 bases). This CDR3 is built from 14 residues. Germline lookup yields CDR1 MNHNY and CDR2 SVGAGI (reference sequence). Trimming shortened V by 4 bases and J by 3 bases, and 13 bases separated the two germline ends. The CDR3 loop reads CASSSRLVIYEQYF. As DNA, the CDR3 is TGTGCCAGCAGTTCCAGACTAGTAATCTACGAGCAGTACTTC.

This sequence joins TRBV9 and TRBJ1-2; maybe TRBD1 (5 bases). Germline V gene data show CDR1 as SGDLS and CDR2 as YYNGEE. V dropped 3 bases and J dropped 0 bases, with 9 bases sitting between them. This CDR3 has 14 amino acids. CDR3 bases: TGTGCCAGCAGCGCTCAGGGTACTAACTATGGCTACACCTTC. Translation: CASSAQGTNYGYTF. Complete variable domain (other parts from reference TRBV9 and TRBJ1-2): DSGVTQTPKHLITATGQRVTLRCSPRSGDLSVYWYQQSLDQGLQFLIQYYNGEERAKGNILERFSAQQFPDLHSELNLSSLELGDSALYFCASSAQGTNYGYTFGSGTRLTVV.